Detailed here is one TCR beta chain. Its antigen is unidentified. Using immunoSEQ multiplex PCR, the repertoire was profiled, and TCRdb retains in-frame clones only, with some absent. This sample has 150,000 or so clones, with 75% to 95% found just once. This sample was included in a study of T cell responses to AZD1222 COVID-19 vaccine. V was pared by 6 bases and J by 4 bases, with 13 bases between. The CDR3 runs 14 residues. CDR1 and CDR2 from the germline V gene are MNHEY and SMNVEV (reference sequence). Study outcomes and limitations: Nearly half of spike-specific TCRs reportedly go after variant regions that carry no mutations. Of the AZD1222 recipients, only 6 or 7 were seropositive at baseline. Spike regions recognized by vaccine-associated CD4 TCRs spanned the protein, led by 160-218 and 743-854.

This clonotype was sampled from an adult in good health. The chain links TRBV27 to TRBJ2-1, with D maybe TRBD2 (6 bases). The sequencing here drew on peripheral blood, taken on day 0 of MenACWY control vaccination. CDR3 bases: TGTGCCAGCAGCCCCCTTGCGGGATACAATGAGCAGTTCTTC. Translation: CASSPLAGYNEQFF.